These 25 T cell receptor beta chains originate from one sample sequenced in a study of spatial heterogeneity in lung cancer. Stated time point: blood at routine non-recurrence follow-up after resection. Frozen PBMC, nontumor lung or tumor provided whole RNA, which was sequenced unsorted. TCRdb re-called the 5' RACE reads with MiXCR, one entry per CDR3 protein. The repertoire holds around 110,000 distinct CDR3 sequences, 12% seen once, with approximately 15% in the top ten. Sequencing was performed on PBMCs, taken at follow-up. All receptors derive from a male donor with early-stage non-small cell lung cancer.

About this clonotype itself: A much larger clone lies one base from this, so it may be a read error. The chain employs TRBV28 and TRBJ1-2; D remains ambiguous. Germline V gives CDR1 MDHEN, CDR2 SYDVKM. The CDR3 runs to 12 residues. V dropped 3 bases and J dropped 7 bases, with 9 bases sitting between them. The CDR3 region is CASSFEGSGYTF. CDR3 DNA: TGTGCCAGCAGTTTCGAGGGATCTGGCTACACCTTC.

The chain employs TRBV7-8 and TRBJ2-7; 8 nucleotides agree with TRBD1. The V gene end was trimmed by 8 bases and the J gene end by 0 bases; junction bases not matched to a gene: 6. The CDR3 spans 14 residues. The V gene's germline CDR1 is SGHVS and CDR2 FQNEAQ. The DNA for the CDR3 is TGTGCCAGCTTGGCCGGGACAGGCTCCTACGAGCAGTACTTC. Its protein product is CASLAGTGSYEQYF.

This clonotype has only a few counts. As DNA, the CDR3 is TGCAGTGCTAGACAGGGGATCGATGAGCAGTTCTTC. This sequence encodes CSARQGIDEQFF. The rearrangement uses TRBV20-1 and TRBJ2-1; a weak D match, TRBD1 (6 bases). The CDR3 runs to 12 residues. Germline CDR1 is DFQATT and CDR2 is SNEGSKA (reference sequence). Between the trimmed V and J ends, which lost 2 bases and 8 bases, there was a span of 10 bases.

The CDR3, as DNA: TGTGCCATCCGCCTCGGAGCGGGTGAGCAGTTCTTC. This gives the protein CAIRLGAGEQFF. The V gene is TRBV28, the J gene TRBJ2-1; TRBD2 is a possible D gene (6 bases). Germline V gives CDR1 MDHEN, CDR2 SYDVKM. V lost 10 bases and J lost 9, with 16 bases in between. The CDR3 has 12 amino acids.

In its sample, this clonotype was seen a few times. This chain connects TRBV7-8 to TRBJ2-5; D is ambiguous. The CDR3 totals 13 residues. The V end lost 5 bases, the J end lost 4 bases, and 11 bases lay between the germline ends. Germline V lookup: CDR1 SGHVS, CDR2 FQNEAQ. The CDR3 DNA sequence: TGTGCCAGCAGCGGCGCCAGGCGAGAGACCCAGTACTTC. Amino acids: CASSGARRETQYF.

The chain combines TRBV3-1 with TRBJ2-3; tentatively, D is TRBD1 (5 bases). This CDR3 is built from 14 residues. Germline assignment: CDR1 LGHDT and CDR2 YNNKEL (reference sequence). V lost 1 base and J 3 bases, leaving 8 bases between the germline ends. CDR3 DNA sequence: TGTGCCAGCAGCCAAGTCCAGGGAACAGATACGCAGTATTTT. It codes for CASSQVQGTDTQYF.

The chain couples TRBV5-6 to TRBJ1-1; D uncertain. Germline-derived CDR1 and CDR2 are SGHDT and YYEEEE. The CDR3 runs to 15 residues. The V gene lost 4 bases and the J gene lost 5 bases, with 18 bases spanning the gap. CDR3 sequence (DNA): TGTGCCAGCAGCCCCCATGGGATTATCAGGACTGAAGCTTTCTTT. It translates to CASSPHGIIRTEAFF.

The rearrangement uses TRBV6-6 and TRBJ2-7; 7 nucleotides match TRBD2. This CDR3 region has 16 residues. Per germline, CDR1 MNHNY and CDR2 SVGAGI (reference sequence). V lost 2 bases and J lost 0; bases outside the gene matches: 7. The CDR3 DNA is TGTGCCAGCAGTTACCCTGACCGGGACTACTCCTACGAGCAGTACTTC. It specifies CASSYPDRDYSYEQYF.

This clonotype was picked up many times. This chain links TRBV29-1 with TRBJ2-2, with D unresolved. The germline V and J ends were trimmed by 6 bases and 0 bases, with 11 bases remaining between them. Germline V CDR1 and CDR2: SQVTM, ANQGSEA. The CDR3 sequence is 14 residues long. The CDR3 sequence is CSVQRIANTGELFF. Written as DNA, the CDR3 is TGCAGCGTGCAAAGGATAGCGAACACCGGGGAGCTGTTTTTT.

This clonotype was recorded a few times. The rearrangement uses TRBV28 and TRBJ2-1, with 13 bases identical to TRBD2. Trimming removed 6 bases from V and 8 bases from J; junction bases left unmatched: 4. CDR1 is MDHEN and CDR2 is SYDVKM in the germline V gene. The CDR3 runs 14 residues. The CDR3 protein is CASRSGTSGDEQFF. Here the CDR3 DNA reads TGTGCCAGCAGATCCGGGACTAGCGGGGATGAGCAGTTCTTC.

This clonotype has ten or more counts. This chain joins TRBV4-1 and TRBJ2-7; D assignment may be TRBD1 or TRBD2 (5 bases each). This CDR3 has 14 residues. V lost 0 bases and J 2 bases, leaving 8 bases between the germline ends. Germline V lookup: CDR1 MGHRA, CDR2 YSYEKL. This chain's CDR3 is CASSQDRGAYEQYF. CDR3 DNA: TGCGCCAGCAGCCAAGATCGGGGCGCCTACGAGCAGTACTTC.

This clonotype was seen at least ten times. The chain links TRBV29-1 to TRBJ2-3; 11 nucleotides line up with TRBD2. CDR3 length: 13 amino acids. CDR1 is SQVTM, CDR2 ANQGSEA, per germline. V shed 7 bases, J shed 3 bases, and the junction held 3 bases outside the gene matches. CDR3 amino acids: CSGSSGGTDTQYF. CDR3 in DNA: TGCAGCGGCTCTAGCGGGGGGACAGATACGCAGTATTTT.

In its sample, this clonotype was seen a few times. The gene calls are TRBV9 and TRBJ1-4, with D possibly being TRBD1 (5 bases). The CDR3 is 14 amino acids. CDR1 and CDR2 (germline): SGDLS, YYNGEE. Trimming removed 0 bases from V and 7 bases from J, with 10 bases in between. The DNA for the CDR3 is TGTGCCAGCAGCGTAGCCCAGGGAGGTGAAAAACTGTTTTTT. It translates to CASSVAQGGEKLFF. The variable domain in full, completed from reference TRBV9 and TRBJ1-4, reads DSGVTQTPKHLITATGQRVTLRCSPRSGDLSVYWYQQSLDQGLQFLIQYYNGEERAKGNILERFSAQQFPDLHSELNLSSLELGDSALYFCASSVAQGGEKLFFGSGTQLSVL.

This clonotype showed up many times. This chain connects TRBV28 to TRBJ2-7; no definite D call. Germline assignment: CDR1 MDHEN and CDR2 SYDVKM. This CDR3 has 13 residues. V lost 8 bases and J lost 5, with 16 bases in between. The CDR3 sequence is CASRWTLQDEQYF. CDR3 DNA sequence: TGTGCCAGCCGCTGGACGCTTCAGGACGAGCAGTACTTC.

This clonotype has a handful of counts. The chain employs TRBV5-1 and TRBJ1-1, with D perhaps matching TRBD1 (5 bases). V dropped 1 base and J dropped 7 bases, with 17 bases sitting between them. CDR3 size: 15 residues. Germline V lookup: CDR1 SGHRS, CDR2 YFSETQ. CDR3 nucleotides: TGCGCCAGCAGCTTGCGACAGACGGGCCAGGGTGAAGCTTTCTTT. Its translation is CASSLRQTGQGEAFF.

The sample holds a few counts of this clonotype. The genes are TRBV4-1 and TRBJ1-3; 7 bases match TRBD1. V lost 1 base to trimming and J lost 2 bases; unmatched junction nucleotides: 8. This CDR3 is 17 amino acids long. Germline CDR1 MGHRA, CDR2 YSYEKL. The CDR3 region is CASSQALDRRAGNTIYF. The CDR3, as DNA: TGCGCCAGCAGCCAAGCCCTGGACAGGAGGGCTGGAAACACCATATATTTT.

This clonotype was detected a few times. The chain uses TRBV5-5 and TRBJ2-3; D gene uncertain. Germline V lookup: CDR1 SGHKS, CDR2 YYEKEE (reference sequence). The V end was cut by 2 bases, the J end by 4 bases, with 5 bases between. This CDR3 region has 12 residues. CDR3 coding DNA: TGTGCCAGCAGCTTCTCGCCAGATACGCAGTATTTT. Translating it yields CASSFSPDTQYF.

At least ten counts were recorded for this clonotype. The rearrangement links TRBV20-1 to TRBJ2-1; TRBD1 aligns across 9 bases. The CDR3 covers 16 residues. The junction had 14 bases not matched to a gene; V was cut back by 4 bases and J by 7 bases. The germline V gene has CDR1 DFQATT and CDR2 SNEGSKA (reference sequence). In DNA form, the CDR3 reads TGCAGTGCTACTAATCCGGGACAGGGAAACGTAAATGAGCAGTTCTTC. Its protein product is CSATNPGQGNVNEQFF.

A few counts support this clonotype. The chain carries TRBV7-2 and TRBJ1-5, with a possible D match to TRBD1 (5 bases). V gave up 1 base and J gave up 2 bases, with 9 bases separating them. This CDR3 has 15 amino acids. Germline V gene lookup returns CDR1 SGHTA and CDR2 FQGNSA. The chain's CDR3 is CASSLERGGNQPQHF. CDR3 bases: TGTGCCAGCAGCTTAGAACGAGGGGGCAATCAGCCCCAGCATTTT.

The sample holds a few counts of this clonotype. J is TRBJ1-1 and V is TRBV18; D possibly corresponds to TRBD1 (5 bases). CDR3 length: 13 residues. The germline V gene has CDR1 KGHSH and CDR2 LQKENI. V lost 7 bases, J lost 0 bases, and 9 bases lay in between. The CDR3 region has the DNA TGTGCCAGCTTCGGACAACTGAACACTGAAGCTTTCTTT. Residues: CASFGQLNTEAFF.

This clonotype was observed at least ten times. V and J are TRBV27 and TRBJ1-5, with a weak D call TRBD1 (5 bases). V lost 3 bases and J lost 0, with 18 bases in between. Looked up from germline, CDR1 is MNHEY and CDR2 is SMNVEV (reference sequence). There are 18 residues in the CDR3. The CDR3 loop is CASSFLSHGGYSNQPQHF. Written as DNA, the CDR3 is TGTGCCAGCAGTTTTTTGTCTCACGGGGGGTATAGCAATCAGCCCCAGCATTTT.

This clonotype was found many times. The V gene is TRBV4-2, the J gene TRBJ2-1, with 10 bases fitting TRBD1. V shed 4 bases, J shed 7 bases, and the junction held 7 bases outside the gene matches. Germline-derived CDR1 and CDR2 are LGHNA and YNFKEQ. CDR3 length equals 15 residues. The CDR3 bases are TGTGCCAGCAGCCGGGACAGGGGACGGGGTAATGAGCAGTTCTTC. This translates into CASSRDRGRGNEQFF.

There are many counts of this clonotype. The chain is built from TRBV5-6 and TRBJ2-3, with D tentatively TRBD1 (5 bases). Trimming left V 5 bases short and J 1 base short, with 5 bases between. The CDR3 covers 12 residues. Germline CDR1 reads SGHDT; CDR2 reads YYEEEE. CDR3 in amino acids: CASRGRTDTQYF. The DNA of the CDR3 is TGTGCCAGCAGGGGGCGCACAGATACGCAGTATTTT. The full variable domain, rest sourced from reference TRBV5-6 and TRBJ2-3, is DAGVTQSPTHLIKTRGQQVTLRCSPKSGHDTVSWYQQALGQGPQFIFQYYEEEERQRGNFPDRFSGHQFPNYSSELNVNALLLGDSALYLCASRGRTDTQYFGPGTRLTVL.

This clonotype has ten or more counts. This chain connects TRBV19 to TRBJ2-1; D unclear. Germline CDR1 is LNHDA and CDR2 is SQIVND (reference sequence). The CDR3 is 17 amino acids. Trimming took 3 bases from V and 0 from J, leaving 15 bases between them. The CDR3 loop reads CASSITGRPGSYNEQFF. The DNA for the CDR3 is TGTGCCAGTAGTATTACTGGGCGGCCCGGCTCCTACAATGAGCAGTTCTTC.

The V call is TRBV7-3, the J call TRBJ1-1; 8 bases are a match to TRBD1. Germline CDR1 SGHTA, CDR2 FQGTGA. V was pared by 4 bases and J by 0 bases, with 7 bases of the junction left unmatched. The CDR3 has 16 amino acids. The CDR3 nucleotides read TGTGCCAGCAGCTACAGGACAGGGCTAATGAACACTGAAGCTTTCTTT. This translates into CASSYRTGLMNTEAFF.